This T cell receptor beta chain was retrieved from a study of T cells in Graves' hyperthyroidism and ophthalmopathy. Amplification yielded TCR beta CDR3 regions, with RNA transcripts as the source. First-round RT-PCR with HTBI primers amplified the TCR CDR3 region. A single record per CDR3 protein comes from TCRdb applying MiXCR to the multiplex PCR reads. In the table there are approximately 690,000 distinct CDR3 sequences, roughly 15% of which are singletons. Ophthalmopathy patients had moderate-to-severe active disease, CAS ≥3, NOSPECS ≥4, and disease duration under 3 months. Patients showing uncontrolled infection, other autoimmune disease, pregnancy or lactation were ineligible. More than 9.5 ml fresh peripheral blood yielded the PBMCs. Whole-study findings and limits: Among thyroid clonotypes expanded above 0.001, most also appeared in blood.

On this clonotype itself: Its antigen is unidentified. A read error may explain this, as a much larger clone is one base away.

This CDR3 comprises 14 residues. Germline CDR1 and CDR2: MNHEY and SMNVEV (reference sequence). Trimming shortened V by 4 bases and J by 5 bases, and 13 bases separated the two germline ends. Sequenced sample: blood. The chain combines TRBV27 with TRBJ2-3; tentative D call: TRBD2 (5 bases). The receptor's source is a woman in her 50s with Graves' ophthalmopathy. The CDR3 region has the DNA TGTGCCAGCAGTTATACACTAGTATTAGATACGCAGTATTTT. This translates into CASSYTLVLDTQYF.